The clone carrying this T cell receptor beta chain was seen repeatedly, ten times or more. Its target is unknown. This specimen belongs to a study of blood T cells in healthy people across ages. Study conclusions and caveats: Underestimates were what the diversity estimates from one million T cells were considered to be.

Together with a sample-barcoded 5' primer, a J-beta primer mix was included in a second PCR lasting roughly 6 to 12 cycles. From the 5' RACE reads, TCRdb called clonotypes with MiXCR, one entry per CDR3 protein. The sample has about 1.7 million distinct CDR3 sequences, roughly 28% seen once. V shed 4 bases and J shed 1 base, with 15 bases lying between them. The CDR3 length is 15 residues. Germline CDR1 and CDR2: SGDLS and YYNGEE. Source material: blood. This chain connects TRBV9 to TRBJ2-7; D might be TRBD2 (6 bases). The TCR was taken from a woman aged 30 to 39 in good health. The CDR3 here is CASSSGGDGSYEQYF. Written as DNA, the CDR3 is TGTGCCAGCAGCTCAGGAGGGGACGGATCCTACGAGCAGTACTTC.